One sample yielded the 24 T cell receptor beta chains listed below, sequenced in a study of blood T cell repertoires in COVID-19. Data came from immunoSEQ multiplex PCR; TCRdb stores just in-frame clones and leaves some out. The data hold about 220,000 clones, with 80% to 90% observed a single time. The specimen was peripheral blood. The receptors were gathered from a man aged 30 to 45 with active or convalescent COVID-19.

This clone was picked up a small number of times. The V gene is TRBV5-4, the J gene TRBJ2-7; 10 nucleotides line up with TRBD2. This CDR3 has 14 amino acids. Looked up from germline, CDR1 is SGHNT and CDR2 is YYREEE (reference sequence). J gave up 3 bases and V 0 bases, and 0 bases lay outside the gene matches. CDR3 protein: CASSLGTSGYEQYF. CDR3 nucleotides: TGTGCCAGCAGCTTGGGGACTAGCGGCTACGAGCAGTACTTC.

The chain combines TRBV19 with TRBJ2-3; 10 bases fit TRBD2. V lost 5 bases, J lost 2 bases, and 7 bases stayed unmatched. This CDR3 comprises 16 residues. CDR1 is LNHDA and CDR2 is SQIVND in the germline V gene (reference sequence). This CDR3 reads CASSVGTSASTDTQYF. DNA for the CDR3: TGTGCCAGTAGTGTCGGGACTAGCGCCTCCACAGATACGCAGTATTTT.

There are a few counts of this clone. CDR3 region: CASSSSGSSDEQFF. The CDR3 DNA is TGTGCCAGCAGTTCCAGCGGGAGTAGCGATGAGCAGTTCTTC. The chain recombines TRBV6-2 or TRBV6-3 with TRBJ2-1; 8 bases fit TRBD2. J was trimmed by 8 bases and V by 4 bases; bases with no gene match: 7. The CDR3 loop spans 14 amino acids. Germline-derived CDR1 and CDR2 are MNHEY and SVGEGT.

V is TRBV9 and J is TRBJ2-7, with TRBD1 identical over 11 bases. Germline lookup yields CDR1 SGDLS and CDR2 YYNGEE. V dropped 4 bases and J dropped 9; count of bases not matched to a gene: 12. The CDR3 sequence is 15 residues long. The CDR3 DNA follows: TGTGCCAGCAGCCCCATGGGACAGGGGGGGTTTGGGCAGTACTTC. Translation gives CASSPMGQGGFGQYF.

V usage is TRBV2 and J usage is TRBJ2-2; D possibly corresponds to TRBD1 (5 bases). The V end lost 4 bases, the J end lost 8 bases, and 11 bases lay between the germline ends. Per germline, CDR1 SNHLY and CDR2 FYNNEI. The CDR3 length is 13 residues. CDR3 sequence: CASSGQGRGELFF. CDR3 bases: TGTGCCAGCAGTGGCCAGGGTCGGGGGGAGCTGTTTTTT.

The chain is built from TRBV3-1 (or the pseudogene TRBV3-2) and TRBJ2-3; D unresolved. The CDR3 is 13 amino acids. CDR1 is LGHDT and CDR2 is YNNKEL in the germline V gene (reference sequence). Trimming left V 4 bases short and J 1 base short, with 6 bases between. Here the CDR3 reads CASSPFGTDTQYF. The CDR3 region has the DNA TGTGCCAGCAGCCCCTTCGGCACAGATACGCAGTATTTT.

V usage is TRBV28 and J usage is TRBJ1-4, with D hard to call. Trimming removed 4 bases from V and 0 bases from J, with 12 bases in between. Germline CDR1 reads MDHEN; CDR2 reads SYDVKM. The CDR3 extends over 16 amino acids. The CDR3 DNA reads TGTGCCAGCAGTTCCCCGGGGAGCGCAACTAATGAAAAACTGTTTTTT. Translating gives CASSSPGSATNEKLFF.

This chain joins TRBV7-2 and TRBJ1-5, with TRBD1 matching 7 bases. Trimming removed 0 bases from V and 7 bases from J; junction bases left unmatched: 3. Germline V gives CDR1 SGHTA, CDR2 FQGNSA. The CDR3 has 14 amino acids. Written as DNA, the CDR3 is TGTGCCAGCAGCTTAGCACAGGGGAGACAGCCCCAGCATTTT. This encodes CASSLAQGRQPQHF.

This chain uses TRBV6-2 or TRBV6-3 with TRBJ2-2, with 7 bases fitting TRBD2. Trimming cost V 2 bases and J 1 base; bases outside gene matches: 7. CDR1 and CDR2 (germline): MNHEY, SVGEGT. This CDR3 region has 17 residues. The CDR3 nucleotides read TGTGCCAGCAGTTACGTCACGGGAGGTTTGAACACCGGGGAGCTGTTTTTT. Translated, it gives CASSYVTGGLNTGELFF.

The chain recombines TRBV5-1 with TRBJ1-2; D remains unclear. This CDR3 is 11 amino acids long. Trimming pared 4 bases from V and 7 bases from J, leaving 8 bases between. CDR1 and CDR2 from the germline V gene are SGHRS and YFSETQ. CDR3 sequence reads: CASSHGSGYTF. In DNA, the CDR3 is TGCGCCAGCAGCCATGGGAGTGGCTACACCTTC.

The chain combines TRBV3-1 (or the pseudogene TRBV3-2) with TRBJ2-5; 7 bases match TRBD2. In germline, CDR1 is LGHDT, CDR2 YNNKEL (reference sequence). The CDR3 loop spans 16 amino acids. V shed 3 bases and J 1 base; nucleotides not matched to a gene: 8. The CDR3 bases are TGTGCCAGCAGCCACCCGGTGAGCGGGGTCCAAGAGACCCAGTACTTC. This gives the protein CASSHPVSGVQETQYF.

The CDR3 protein is CASSQTSDYEQYF. CDR3 DNA: TGTGCCAGCTCACAGACTAGTGACTACGAGCAGTACTTC. The genes are TRBV18 and TRBJ2-7; D might be TRBD2 (6 bases). The germline V gene has CDR1 KGHSH and CDR2 LQKENI. Trimming shortened V by 4 bases and J by 3 bases, and 10 bases separated the two germline ends. This CDR3 region has 13 residues.

This clone has just one count. The genes are TRBV29-1 and TRBJ1-1, with D possibly matching TRBD1 (5 bases). The V and J ends lost 8 bases and 7 bases respectively, with 17 bases between them. Germline CDR1 and CDR2: SQVTM and ANQGSEA. This CDR3 is built from 12 residues. The CDR3 sequence: CSSGWGGDEAFF. For the CDR3, the DNA is TGCAGCTCCGGATGGGGCGGGGATGAAGCTTTCTTT.

The J gene is TRBJ1-2, the V gene TRBV5-6; D is unclear. CDR1 and CDR2 (germline): SGHDT, YYEEEE. The CDR3 extends over 13 amino acids. V lost 0 bases, J lost 8 bases, and 11 bases lay in between. The DNA of the CDR3 is TGTGCCAGCAGCTTGGCCAGAGGTGACGGCTACACCTTC. Residues: CASSLARGDGYTF.

The rearrangement uses TRBV5-6 and TRBJ2-7, with TRBD1 as a possible D gene (6 bases). Germline CDR1 reads SGHDT; CDR2 reads YYEEEE. The CDR3 extends over 14 amino acids. Trimming took 6 bases from V and 3 from J, leaving 16 bases between them. CDR3 DNA: TGTGCCAGCACCCACCAGGGGTCCCTCTACGAGCAGTACTTC. It translates to CASTHQGSLYEQYF.

The chain is built from TRBV28 and TRBJ1-2; D is undetermined. V shed 5 bases and J shed 4 bases, with 5 bases lying between them. This CDR3 region has 11 residues. Looked up from germline, CDR1 is MDHEN and CDR2 is SYDVKM. CDR3 residues: CASSPLYGYTF. CDR3 bases: TGTGCCAGCAGTCCCCTCTATGGCTACACCTTC.

This clone occurred once. The genes are TRBV28 and TRBJ1-5; 11 bases are shared with TRBD1. Germline V gene lookup returns CDR1 MDHEN and CDR2 SYDVKM. The CDR3 spans 17 residues. The ends lost 6 bases at V and 6 bases at J; junction bases unmatched: 13. CDR3 in amino acids: CASSLRTGGDRRQPQHF. CDR3 nucleotide sequence: TGTGCCAGCAGCCTCCGGACAGGGGGCGATCGGCGTCAGCCCCAGCATTTT.

The table lists this clone with a few counts. The chain employs TRBV25-1 and TRBJ1-2; TRBD1 matches at 11 bases. This CDR3 contains 14 residues. Unmatched junction bases numbered 9, after V lost 7 bases and J lost 8 bases. Per germline, CDR1 MGHDK and CDR2 SYGVNS. The CDR3 is CASNPGQGARGYTF. In DNA, the CDR3 is TGTGCCAGCAATCCCGGACAGGGGGCGCGGGGCTACACCTTC.

This sequence joins TRBV6-5 and TRBJ2-2; D call uncertain. CDR3 length: 14 amino acids. V lost 5 bases to trimming and J lost 2 bases, with 9 bases between them. Germline CDR1 is MNHEY and CDR2 is SVGAGI. CDR3 amino acids: CASSRDTNTGELFF. The CDR3 DNA reads TGTGCCAGCAGTAGAGACACAAACACCGGGGAGCTGTTTTTT.

In this sample, this clone turned up a few times. The DNA for the CDR3 is TGTGCCAGCAGTGAACAGGTGGCGTCCTACGAGCAGTACTTC. Encoded protein: CASSEQVASYEQYF. The V call is TRBV6-1, the J call TRBJ2-7; D remains ambiguous. The CDR3 sequence is 14 residues long. Germline V gene sequence: CDR1 MNHNS, CDR2 SASEGT. V lost 2 bases, J lost 1 base, and 9 bases lay in between.

The chain recombines TRBV5-1 with TRBJ2-2; the match to TRBD2 covers 8 bases. The CDR3 contains 15 residues. Germline lookup yields CDR1 SGHRS and CDR2 YFSETQ. V was pared by 6 bases and J by 8 bases, with 12 bases of the junction left unmatched. The CDR3 protein is CASKGLAGPEGELFF. DNA of the CDR3: TGCGCCAGCAAAGGCCTAGCGGGCCCTGAGGGGGAGCTGTTTTTT.

V is TRBV5-5 and J is TRBJ2-5, with 11 bases lining up with TRBD1. Germline loops: CDR1 SGHKS, CDR2 YYEKEE (reference sequence). This CDR3 region has 16 residues. Unmatched junction bases numbered 10, after V lost 4 bases and J lost 5 bases. DNA of the CDR3: TGTGCCAGCAGCCCCCGGGGGACAGGGGGTGGGGAGACCCAGTACTTC. Its protein is CASSPRGTGGGETQYF.

This clone was recorded only once. This chain links TRBV6-4 with TRBJ2-3; 10 nucleotides align to TRBD2. Germline V lookup: CDR1 MRHNA, CDR2 SNTAGT. V shed 5 bases, J shed 2 bases, and the junction held 4 bases outside the gene matches. This CDR3 is built from 15 residues. The CDR3 loop is CASSSSGGATDTQYF. CDR3 bases: TGTGCCAGCAGTTCCAGCGGGGGGGCCACAGATACGCAGTATTTT.

The chain is built from TRBV6-5 and TRBJ1-2; perhaps TRBD1 as D (5 bases). Germline V gene lookup returns CDR1 MNHEY and CDR2 SVGAGI. With 6 bases removed from V and 4 bases from J, the gap between germline ends came to 9 bases. The CDR3 contains 12 residues. The DNA for the CDR3 is TGTGCCAGCAGACTTGACAGCTATGGCTACACCTTC. Its translation is CASRLDSYGYTF.